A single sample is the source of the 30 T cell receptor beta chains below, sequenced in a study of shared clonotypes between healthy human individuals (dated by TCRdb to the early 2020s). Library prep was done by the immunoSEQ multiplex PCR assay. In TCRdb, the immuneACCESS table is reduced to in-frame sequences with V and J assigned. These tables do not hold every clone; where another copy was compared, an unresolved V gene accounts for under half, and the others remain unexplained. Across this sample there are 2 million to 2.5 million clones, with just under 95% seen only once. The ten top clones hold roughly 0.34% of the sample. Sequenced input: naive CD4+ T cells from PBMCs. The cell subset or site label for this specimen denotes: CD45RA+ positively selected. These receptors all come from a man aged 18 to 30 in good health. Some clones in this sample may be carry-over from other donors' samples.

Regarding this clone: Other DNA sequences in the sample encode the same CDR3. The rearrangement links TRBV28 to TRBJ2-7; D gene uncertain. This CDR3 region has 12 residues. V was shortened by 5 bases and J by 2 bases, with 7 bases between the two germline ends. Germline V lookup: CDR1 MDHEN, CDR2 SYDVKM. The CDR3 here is CASSLTAYEQYF. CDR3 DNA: TGTGCCAGCAGTCTAACAGCCTACGAGCAGTACTTC.

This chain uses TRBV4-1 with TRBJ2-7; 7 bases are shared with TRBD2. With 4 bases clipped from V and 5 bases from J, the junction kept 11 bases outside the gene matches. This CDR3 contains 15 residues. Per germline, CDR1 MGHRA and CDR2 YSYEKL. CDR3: CASSLPGRIRNEQYF. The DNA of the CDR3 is TGCGCCAGCAGCCTTCCCGGGAGGATCCGCAACGAGCAGTACTTC.

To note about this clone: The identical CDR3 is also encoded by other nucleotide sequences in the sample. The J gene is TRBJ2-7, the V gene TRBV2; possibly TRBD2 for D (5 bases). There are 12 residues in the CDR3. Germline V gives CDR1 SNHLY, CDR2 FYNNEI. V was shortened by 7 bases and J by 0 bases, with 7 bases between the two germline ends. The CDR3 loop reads CASNRGSYEQYF. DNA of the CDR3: TGTGCCAGCAATCGGGGCTCCTACGAGCAGTACTTC.

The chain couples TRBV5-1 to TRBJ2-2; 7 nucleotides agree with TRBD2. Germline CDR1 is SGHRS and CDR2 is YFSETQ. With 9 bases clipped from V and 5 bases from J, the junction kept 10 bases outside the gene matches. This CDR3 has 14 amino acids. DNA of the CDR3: TGCGCCACCTCATCGGGCGGGGGTACCGGGGAGCTGTTTTTT. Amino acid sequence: CATSSGGGTGELFF.

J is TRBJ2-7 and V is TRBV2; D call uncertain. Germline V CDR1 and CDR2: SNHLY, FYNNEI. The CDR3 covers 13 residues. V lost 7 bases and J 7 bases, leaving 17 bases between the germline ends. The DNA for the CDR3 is TGTGCCAGCAAATTGGAGACGGTAGGAGAGCAGTACTTC. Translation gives CASKLETVGEQYF.

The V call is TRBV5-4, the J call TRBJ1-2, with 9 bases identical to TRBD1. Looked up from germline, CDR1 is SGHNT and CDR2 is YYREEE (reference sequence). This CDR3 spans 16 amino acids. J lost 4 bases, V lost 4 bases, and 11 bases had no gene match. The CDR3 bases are TGTGCCAGCAGCACCACTCCCGGGACAGGGTCCTATGGCTACACCTTC. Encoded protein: CASSTTPGTGSYGYTF. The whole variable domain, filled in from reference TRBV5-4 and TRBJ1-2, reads ETGVTQSPTHLIKTRGQQVTLRCSSQSGHNTVSWYQQALGQGPQFIFQYYREEENGRGNFPPRFSGLQFPNYSSELNVNALELDDSALYLCASSTTPGTGSYGYTFGSGTRLTVV.

CDR3 residues: CASSVSTGPNTEAFF. Written as DNA, the CDR3 is TGTGCCAGCAGCGTATCAACAGGGCCGAACACTGAAGCTTTCTTT. The chain couples TRBV9 to TRBJ1-1; D might be TRBD1 (6 bases). The V gene lost 1 base and the J gene lost 1 base, with 11 bases spanning the gap. CDR3 size: 15 residues. The germline gives CDR1 SGDLS, CDR2 YYNGEE. The complete variable domain, with remaining parts taken from reference TRBV9 and TRBJ1-1, reads DSGVTQTPKHLITATGQRVTLRCSPRSGDLSVYWYQQSLDQGLQFLIQYYNGEERAKGNILERFSAQQFPDLHSELNLSSLELGDSALYFCASSVSTGPNTEAFFGQGTRLTVV.

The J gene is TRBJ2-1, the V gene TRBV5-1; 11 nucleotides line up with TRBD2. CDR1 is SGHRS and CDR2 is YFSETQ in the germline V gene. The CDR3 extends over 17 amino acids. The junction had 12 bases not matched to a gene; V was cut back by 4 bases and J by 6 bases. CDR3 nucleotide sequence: TGCGCCAGCAGCCTCCGCCCTCTAGCGGGAGGAGCCAATGAGCAGTTCTTC. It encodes CASSLRPLAGGANEQFF.

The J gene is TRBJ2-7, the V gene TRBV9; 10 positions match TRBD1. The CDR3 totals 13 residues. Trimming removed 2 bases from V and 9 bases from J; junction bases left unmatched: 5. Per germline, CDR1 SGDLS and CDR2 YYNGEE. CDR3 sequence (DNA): TGTGCCAGCAGCGTCGGACAGGGGGTGACGCAGTACTTC. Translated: CASSVGQGVTQYF.

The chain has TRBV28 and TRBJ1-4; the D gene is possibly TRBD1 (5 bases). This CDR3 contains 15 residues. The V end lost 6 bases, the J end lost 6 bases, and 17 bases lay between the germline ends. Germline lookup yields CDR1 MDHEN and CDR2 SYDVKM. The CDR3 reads CASRTWGRVDEKLFF. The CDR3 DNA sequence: TGTGCCAGCAGGACTTGGGGGAGAGTGGATGAAAAACTGTTTTTT.

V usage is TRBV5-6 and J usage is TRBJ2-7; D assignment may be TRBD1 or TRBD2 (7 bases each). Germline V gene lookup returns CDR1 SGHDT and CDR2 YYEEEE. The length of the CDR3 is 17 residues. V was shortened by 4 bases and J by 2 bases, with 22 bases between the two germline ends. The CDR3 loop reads CASSLGTVGGPPYEQYF. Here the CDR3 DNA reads TGTGCCAGCAGCCTGGGGACAGTGGGGGGGCCCCCCTACGAGCAGTACTTC.

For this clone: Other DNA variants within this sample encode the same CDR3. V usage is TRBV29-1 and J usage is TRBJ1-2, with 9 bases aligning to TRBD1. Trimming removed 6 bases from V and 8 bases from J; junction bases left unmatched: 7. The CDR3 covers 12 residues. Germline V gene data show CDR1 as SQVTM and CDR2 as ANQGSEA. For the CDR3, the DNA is TGCAGCGTCGTACAGGGGGCGGGAGGCTACACCTTC. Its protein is CSVVQGAGGYTF.

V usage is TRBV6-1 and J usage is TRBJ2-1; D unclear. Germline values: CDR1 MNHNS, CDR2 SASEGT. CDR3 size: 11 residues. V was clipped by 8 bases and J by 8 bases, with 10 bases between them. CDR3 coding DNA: TGTGCCAGCCGCCGGGCGGATGAGCAGTTCTTC. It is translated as CASRRADEQFF.

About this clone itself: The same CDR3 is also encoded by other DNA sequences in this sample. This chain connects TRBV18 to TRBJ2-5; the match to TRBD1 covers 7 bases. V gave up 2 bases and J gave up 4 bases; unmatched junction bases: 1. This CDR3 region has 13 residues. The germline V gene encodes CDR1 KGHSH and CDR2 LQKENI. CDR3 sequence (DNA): TGTGCCAGCTCACCAACAGGGGCAGAGACCCAGTACTTC. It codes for CASSPTGAETQYF.

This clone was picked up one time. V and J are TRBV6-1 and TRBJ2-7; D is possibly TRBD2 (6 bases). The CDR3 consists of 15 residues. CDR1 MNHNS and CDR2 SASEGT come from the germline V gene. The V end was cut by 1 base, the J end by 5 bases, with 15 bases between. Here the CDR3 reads CASSEDGRGFNEQYF. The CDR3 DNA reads TGTGCCAGCAGTGAAGACGGGCGGGGCTTCAACGAGCAGTACTTC.

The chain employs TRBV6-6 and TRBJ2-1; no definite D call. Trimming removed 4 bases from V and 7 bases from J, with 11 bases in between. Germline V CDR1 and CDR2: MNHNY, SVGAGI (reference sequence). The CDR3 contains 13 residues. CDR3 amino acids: CASSSHGRNEQFF. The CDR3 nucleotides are TGTGCCAGCAGTTCCCACGGTAGGAATGAGCAGTTCTTC.

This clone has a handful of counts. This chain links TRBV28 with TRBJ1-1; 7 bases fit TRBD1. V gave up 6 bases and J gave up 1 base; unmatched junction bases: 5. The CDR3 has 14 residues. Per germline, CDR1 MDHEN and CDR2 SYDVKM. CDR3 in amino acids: CASRVTGANTEAFF. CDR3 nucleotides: TGTGCCAGCAGGGTTACAGGGGCGAACACTGAAGCTTTCTTT.

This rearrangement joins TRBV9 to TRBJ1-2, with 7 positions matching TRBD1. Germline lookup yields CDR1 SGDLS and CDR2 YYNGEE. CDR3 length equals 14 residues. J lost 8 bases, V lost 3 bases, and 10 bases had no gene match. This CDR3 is CASSAHDRVPGYTF. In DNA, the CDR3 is TGTGCCAGCAGCGCGCACGACAGGGTCCCCGGCTACACCTTC.

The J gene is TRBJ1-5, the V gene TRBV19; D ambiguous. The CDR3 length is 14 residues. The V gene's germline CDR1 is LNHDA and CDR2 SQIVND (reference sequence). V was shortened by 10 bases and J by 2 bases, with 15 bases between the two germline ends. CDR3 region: CATRLHHGNQPQHF. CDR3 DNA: TGTGCCACTCGACTCCACCATGGCAATCAGCCCCAGCATTTT.

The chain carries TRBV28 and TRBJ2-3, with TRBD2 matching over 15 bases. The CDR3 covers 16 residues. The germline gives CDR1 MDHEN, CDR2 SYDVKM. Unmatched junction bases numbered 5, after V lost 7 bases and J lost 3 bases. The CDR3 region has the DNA TGTGCCAGCAAGGGACTAGCGGGAGGTTGGACAGATACGCAGTATTTT. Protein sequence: CASKGLAGGWTDTQYF. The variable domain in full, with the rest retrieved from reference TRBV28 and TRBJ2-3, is DVKVTQSSRYLVKRTGEKVFLECVQDMDHENMFWYRQDPGLGLRLIYFSYDVKMKEKGDIPEGYSVSREKKERFSLILESASTNQTSMYLCASKGLAGGWTDTQYFGPGTRLTVL.

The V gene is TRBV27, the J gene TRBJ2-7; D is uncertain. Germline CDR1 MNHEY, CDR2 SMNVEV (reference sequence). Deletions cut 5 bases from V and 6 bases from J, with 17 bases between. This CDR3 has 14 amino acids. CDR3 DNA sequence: TGTGCCAGCAGTAACTCCTCCCCCGGAAGCGAGCAGTACTTC. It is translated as CASSNSSPGSEQYF.

DNA for the CDR3: TGTGCCAGCAGCGCACGAACGGCAGGCAATCAGCCCCAGCATTTT. It is translated as CASSARTAGNQPQHF. This chain links TRBV7-2 with TRBJ1-5; D is uncertain. Deletions cut 5 bases from V and 2 bases from J, with 13 bases between. This CDR3 region has 15 residues. CDR1 is SGHTA, CDR2 FQGNSA, per germline.

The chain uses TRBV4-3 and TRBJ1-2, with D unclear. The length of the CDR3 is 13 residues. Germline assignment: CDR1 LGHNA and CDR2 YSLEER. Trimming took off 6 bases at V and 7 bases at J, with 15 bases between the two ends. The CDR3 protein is CASSPRSGSGYTF. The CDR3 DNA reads TGCGCCAGCAGTCCAAGATCCGGGTCTGGCTACACCTTC.

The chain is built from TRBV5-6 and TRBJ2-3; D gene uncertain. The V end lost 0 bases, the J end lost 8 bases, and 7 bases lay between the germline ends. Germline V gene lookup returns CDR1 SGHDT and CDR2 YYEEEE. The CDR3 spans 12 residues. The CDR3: CASSLAPGTQYF. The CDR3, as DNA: TGTGCCAGCAGCTTGGCCCCAGGTACGCAGTATTTT. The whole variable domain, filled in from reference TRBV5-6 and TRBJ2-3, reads DAGVTQSPTHLIKTRGQQVTLRCSPKSGHDTVSWYQQALGQGPQFIFQYYEEEERQRGNFPDRFSGHQFPNYSSELNVNALLLGDSALYLCASSLAPGTQYFGPGTRLTVL.

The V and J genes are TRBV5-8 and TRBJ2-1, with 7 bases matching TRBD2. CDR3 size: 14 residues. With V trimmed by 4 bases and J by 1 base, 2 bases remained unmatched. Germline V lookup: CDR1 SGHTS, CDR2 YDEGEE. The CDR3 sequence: CASSRLASYNEQFF. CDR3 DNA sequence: TGTGCCAGCAGCAGACTAGCATCCTACAATGAGCAGTTCTTC.

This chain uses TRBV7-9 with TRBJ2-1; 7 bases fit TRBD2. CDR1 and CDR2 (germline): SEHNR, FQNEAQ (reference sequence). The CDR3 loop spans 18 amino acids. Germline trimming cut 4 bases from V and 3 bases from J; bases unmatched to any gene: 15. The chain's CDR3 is CASSSLSGSGSIYNEQFF. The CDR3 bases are TGTGCCAGCAGCTCCCTTTCGGGTAGCGGGTCGATCTACAATGAGCAGTTCTTC.

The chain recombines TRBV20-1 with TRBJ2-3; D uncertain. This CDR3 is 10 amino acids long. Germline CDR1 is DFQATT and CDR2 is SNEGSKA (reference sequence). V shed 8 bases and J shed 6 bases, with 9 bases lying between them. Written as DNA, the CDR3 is TGCAGTCCGAGCAGCGATACGCAGTATTTT. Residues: CSPSSDTQYF.

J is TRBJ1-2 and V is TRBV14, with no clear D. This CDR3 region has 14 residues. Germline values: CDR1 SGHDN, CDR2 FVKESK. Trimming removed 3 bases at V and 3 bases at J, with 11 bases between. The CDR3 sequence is CASSHPDGYYGYTF. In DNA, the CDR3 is TGTGCCAGCAGCCACCCGGACGGATACTATGGCTACACCTTC.

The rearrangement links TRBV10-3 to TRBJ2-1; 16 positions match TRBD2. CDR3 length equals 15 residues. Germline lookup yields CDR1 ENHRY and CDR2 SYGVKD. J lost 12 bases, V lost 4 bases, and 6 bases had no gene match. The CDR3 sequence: CAISGGLAGGLGQFF. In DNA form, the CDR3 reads TGTGCCATCAGTGGGGGACTAGCGGGAGGGTTGGGGCAGTTCTTC.

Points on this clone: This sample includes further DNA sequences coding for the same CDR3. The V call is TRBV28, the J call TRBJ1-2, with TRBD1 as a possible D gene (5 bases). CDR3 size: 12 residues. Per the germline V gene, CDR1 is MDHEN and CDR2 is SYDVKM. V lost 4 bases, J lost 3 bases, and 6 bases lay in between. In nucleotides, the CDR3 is TGTGCCAGCAGTTCGACAGACTATGGCTACACCTTC. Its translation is CASSSTDYGYTF.